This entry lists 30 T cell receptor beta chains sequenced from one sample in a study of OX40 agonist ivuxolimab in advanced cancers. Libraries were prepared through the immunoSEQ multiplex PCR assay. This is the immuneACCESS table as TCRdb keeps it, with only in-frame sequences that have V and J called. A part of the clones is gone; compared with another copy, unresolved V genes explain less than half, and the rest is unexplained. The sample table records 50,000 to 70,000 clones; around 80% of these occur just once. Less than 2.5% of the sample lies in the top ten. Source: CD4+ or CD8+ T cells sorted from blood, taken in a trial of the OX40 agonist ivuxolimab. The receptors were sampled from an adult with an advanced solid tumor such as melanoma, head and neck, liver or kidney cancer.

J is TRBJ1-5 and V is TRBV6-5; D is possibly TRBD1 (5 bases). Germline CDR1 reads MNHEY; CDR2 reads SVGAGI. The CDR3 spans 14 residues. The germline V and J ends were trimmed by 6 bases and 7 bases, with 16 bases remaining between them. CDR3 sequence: CASSLGGDWQPQHF. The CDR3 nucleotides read TGTGCCAGCAGCCTCGGGGGGGACTGGCAGCCCCAGCATTTT.

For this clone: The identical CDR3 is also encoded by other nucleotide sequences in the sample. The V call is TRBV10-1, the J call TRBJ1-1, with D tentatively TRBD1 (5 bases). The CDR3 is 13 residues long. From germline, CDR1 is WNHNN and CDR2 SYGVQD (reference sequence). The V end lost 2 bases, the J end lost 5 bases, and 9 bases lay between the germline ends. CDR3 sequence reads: CASSETGRTEAFF. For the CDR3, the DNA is TGCGCCAGCAGTGAGACAGGACGGACTGAAGCTTTCTTT.

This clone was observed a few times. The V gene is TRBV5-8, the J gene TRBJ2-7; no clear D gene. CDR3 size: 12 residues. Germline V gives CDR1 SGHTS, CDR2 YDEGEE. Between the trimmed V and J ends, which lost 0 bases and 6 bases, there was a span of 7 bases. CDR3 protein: CASSLARVEQYF. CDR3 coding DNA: TGTGCCAGCAGCTTGGCCCGGGTCGAGCAGTACTTC. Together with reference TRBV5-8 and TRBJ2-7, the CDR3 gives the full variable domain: EAGVTQSPTHLIKTRGQQATLRCSPISGHTSVYWYQQALGLGLQFLLWYDEGEERNRGNFPPRFSGRQFPNYSSELNVNALELEDSALYLCASSLARVEQYFGPGTRLTVT.

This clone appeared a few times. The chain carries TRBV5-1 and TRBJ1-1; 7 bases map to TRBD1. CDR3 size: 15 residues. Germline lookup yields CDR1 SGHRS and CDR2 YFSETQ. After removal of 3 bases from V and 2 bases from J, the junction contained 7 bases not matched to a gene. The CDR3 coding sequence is TGCGCCAGCAGCTCGTGGACAGGACTTAACACTGAAGCTTTCTTT. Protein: CASSSWTGLNTEAFF.

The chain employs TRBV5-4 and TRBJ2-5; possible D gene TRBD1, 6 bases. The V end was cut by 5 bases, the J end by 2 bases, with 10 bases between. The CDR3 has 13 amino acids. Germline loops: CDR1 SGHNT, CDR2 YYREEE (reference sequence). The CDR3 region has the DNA TGTGCCAGCAGAACCGGACAGCAAGAGACCCAGTACTTC. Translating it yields CASRTGQQETQYF.

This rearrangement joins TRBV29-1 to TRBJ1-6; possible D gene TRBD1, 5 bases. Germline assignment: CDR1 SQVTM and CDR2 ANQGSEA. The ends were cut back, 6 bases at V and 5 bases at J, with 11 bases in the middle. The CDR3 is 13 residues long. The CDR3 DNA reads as TGCAGCGTGCGGCAGGACAATAATTCACCCCTCCACTTT. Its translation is CSVRQDNNSPLHF.

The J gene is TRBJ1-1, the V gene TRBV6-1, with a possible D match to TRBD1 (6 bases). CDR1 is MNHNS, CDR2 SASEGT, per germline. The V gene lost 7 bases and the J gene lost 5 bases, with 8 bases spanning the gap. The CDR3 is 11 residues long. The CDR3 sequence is CASKGETEAFF. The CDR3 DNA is TGTGCCAGCAAGGGGGAAACTGAAGCTTTCTTT.

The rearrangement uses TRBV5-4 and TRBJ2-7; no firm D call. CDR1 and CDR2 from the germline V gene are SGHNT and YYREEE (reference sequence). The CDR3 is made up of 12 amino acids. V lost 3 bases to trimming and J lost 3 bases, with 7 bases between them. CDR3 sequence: CASSSGNYEQYF. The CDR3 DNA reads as TGTGCCAGCAGCTCGGGTAACTACGAGCAGTACTTC. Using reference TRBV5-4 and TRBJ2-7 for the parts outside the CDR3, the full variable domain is ETGVTQSPTHLIKTRGQQVTLRCSSQSGHNTVSWYQQALGQGPQFIFQYYREEENGRGNFPPRFSGLQFPNYSSELNVNALELDDSALYLCASSSGNYEQYFGPGTRLTVT.

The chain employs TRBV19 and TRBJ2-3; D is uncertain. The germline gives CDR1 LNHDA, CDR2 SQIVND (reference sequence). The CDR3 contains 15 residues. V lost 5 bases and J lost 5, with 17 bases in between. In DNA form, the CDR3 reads TGTGCCAGTAGTGCCTACCTGGGGTTTGAAGATACGCAGTATTTT. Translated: CASSAYLGFEDTQYF.

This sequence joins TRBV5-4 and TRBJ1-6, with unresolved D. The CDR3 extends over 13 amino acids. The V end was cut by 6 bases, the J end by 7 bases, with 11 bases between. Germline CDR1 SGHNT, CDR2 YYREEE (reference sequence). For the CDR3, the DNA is TGTGCCAGCAAAAAGGGAAACAATTCACCCCTCCACTTT. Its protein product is CASKKGNNSPLHF.

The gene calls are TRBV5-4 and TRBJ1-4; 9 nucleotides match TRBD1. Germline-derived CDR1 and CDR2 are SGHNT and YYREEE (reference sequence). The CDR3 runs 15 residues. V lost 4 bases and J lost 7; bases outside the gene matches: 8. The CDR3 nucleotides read TGTGCCAGCAGCCTACGACAGGGGGGAGGTGAAAAACTGTTTTTT. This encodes CASSLRQGGGEKLFF.

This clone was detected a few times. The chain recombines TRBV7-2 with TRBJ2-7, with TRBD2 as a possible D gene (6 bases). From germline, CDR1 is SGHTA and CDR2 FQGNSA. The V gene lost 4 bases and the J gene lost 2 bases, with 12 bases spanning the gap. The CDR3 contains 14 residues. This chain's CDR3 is CASSYVGGPYEQYF. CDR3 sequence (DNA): TGTGCCAGCAGCTACGTGGGGGGACCCTACGAGCAGTACTTC.

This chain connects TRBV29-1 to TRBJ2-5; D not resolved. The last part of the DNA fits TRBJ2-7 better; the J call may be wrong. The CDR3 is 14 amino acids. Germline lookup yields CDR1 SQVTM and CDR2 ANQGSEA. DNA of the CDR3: TGCAGCGTTGTATCGGGCACAAACTCCTACGAGCAGTACTTC. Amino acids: CSVVSGTNSYEQYF.

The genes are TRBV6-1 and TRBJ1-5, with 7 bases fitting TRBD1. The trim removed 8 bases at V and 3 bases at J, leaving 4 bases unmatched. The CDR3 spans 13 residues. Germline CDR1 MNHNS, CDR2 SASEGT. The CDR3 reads CASLQGNNQPQHF. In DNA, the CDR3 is TGTGCCAGCCTACAGGGGAACAATCAGCCCCAGCATTTT.

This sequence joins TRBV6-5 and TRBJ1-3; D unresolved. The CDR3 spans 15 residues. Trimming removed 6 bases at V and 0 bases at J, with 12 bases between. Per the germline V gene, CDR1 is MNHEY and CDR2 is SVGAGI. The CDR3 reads CASRQTVSSGNTIYF. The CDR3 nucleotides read TGTGCCAGCAGACAGACCGTTAGCTCTGGAAACACCATATATTTT.

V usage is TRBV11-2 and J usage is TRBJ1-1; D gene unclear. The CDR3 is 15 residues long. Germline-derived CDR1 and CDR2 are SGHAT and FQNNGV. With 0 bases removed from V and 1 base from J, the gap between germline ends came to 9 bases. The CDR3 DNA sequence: TGTGCCAGCAGCTTAGATGATGGACGGAACACTGAAGCTTTCTTT. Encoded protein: CASSLDDGRNTEAFF.

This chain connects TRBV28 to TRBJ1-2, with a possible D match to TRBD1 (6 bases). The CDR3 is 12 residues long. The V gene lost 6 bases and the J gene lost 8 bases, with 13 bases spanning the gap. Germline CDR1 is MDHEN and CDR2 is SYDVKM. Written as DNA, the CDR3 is TGTGCCAGCAGATCAGGGGCGAACGGCTACACCTTC. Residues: CASRSGANGYTF.

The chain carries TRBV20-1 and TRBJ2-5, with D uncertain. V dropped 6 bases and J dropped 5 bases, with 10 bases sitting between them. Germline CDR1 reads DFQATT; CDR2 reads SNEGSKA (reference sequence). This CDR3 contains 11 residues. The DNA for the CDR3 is TGCAGTGCCGAAACTTGGGAGACCCAGTACTTC. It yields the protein CSAETWETQYF.

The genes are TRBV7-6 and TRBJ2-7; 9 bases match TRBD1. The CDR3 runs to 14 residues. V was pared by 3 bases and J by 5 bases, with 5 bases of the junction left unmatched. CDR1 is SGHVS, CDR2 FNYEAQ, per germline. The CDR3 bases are TGTGCCAGCAGCTTTTCGCGGGACAGGGACGAGCAGTACTTC. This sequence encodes CASSFSRDRDEQYF.

CDR3 in DNA: TGCGCCAGCAGTGAGTCGGGCGATTGGAGAGAGCTGTTTTTT. This translates into CASSESGDWRELFF. The chain combines TRBV10-1 with TRBJ2-2; D gene uncertain. The CDR3 has 14 amino acids. V lost 0 bases and J lost 11, with 13 bases in between. From germline, CDR1 is WNHNN and CDR2 SYGVQD (reference sequence).

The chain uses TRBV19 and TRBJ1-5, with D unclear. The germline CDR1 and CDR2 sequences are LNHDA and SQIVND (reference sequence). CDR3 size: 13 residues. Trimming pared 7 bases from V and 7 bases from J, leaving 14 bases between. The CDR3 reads CASTEQLEQPQHF. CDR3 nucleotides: TGTGCCAGTACGGAACAGTTGGAGCAGCCCCAGCATTTT.

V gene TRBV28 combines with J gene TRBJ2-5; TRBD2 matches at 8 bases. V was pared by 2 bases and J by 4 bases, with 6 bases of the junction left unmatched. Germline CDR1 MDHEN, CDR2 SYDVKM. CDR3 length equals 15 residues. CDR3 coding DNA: TGTGCCAGCAGTTTACTTGCGGGGGGTAGAGAGACCCAGTACTTC. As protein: CASSLLAGGRETQYF.

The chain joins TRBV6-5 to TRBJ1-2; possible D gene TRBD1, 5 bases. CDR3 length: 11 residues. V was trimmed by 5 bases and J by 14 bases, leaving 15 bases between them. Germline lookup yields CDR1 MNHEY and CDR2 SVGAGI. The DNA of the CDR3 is TGTGCCAGCAGTGAGTTGGGGGTTAAAACCTTC. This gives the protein CASSELGVKTF.

The CDR3 loop is CASSQRDSYNEQFF. DNA of the CDR3: TGTGCCAGCAGCCAAAGGGACAGCTACAATGAGCAGTTCTTC. V gene TRBV5-6 combines with J gene TRBJ2-1; 7 nucleotides agree with TRBD1. CDR3 length: 14 residues. Germline CDR1 reads SGHDT; CDR2 reads YYEEEE. V shed 4 bases and J 3 bases; nucleotides not matched to a gene: 4.

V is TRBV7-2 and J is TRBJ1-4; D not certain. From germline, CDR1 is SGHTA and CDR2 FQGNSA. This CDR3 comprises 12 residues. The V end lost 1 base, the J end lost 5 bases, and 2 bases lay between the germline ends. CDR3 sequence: CASSLGNEKLFF. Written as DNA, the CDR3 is TGTGCCAGCAGCTTAGGAAATGAAAAACTGTTTTTT.

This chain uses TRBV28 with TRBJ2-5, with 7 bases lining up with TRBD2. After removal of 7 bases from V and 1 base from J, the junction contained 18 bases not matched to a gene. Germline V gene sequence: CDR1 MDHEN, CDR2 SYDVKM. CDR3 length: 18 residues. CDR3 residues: CASIQSGTIRAGQETQYF. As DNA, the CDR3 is TGTGCCAGCATCCAATCCGGGACTATACGGGCGGGCCAAGAGACCCAGTACTTC. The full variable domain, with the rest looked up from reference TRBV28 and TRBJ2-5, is DVKVTQSSRYLVKRTGEKVFLECVQDMDHENMFWYRQDPGLGLRLIYFSYDVKMKEKGDIPEGYSVSREKKERFSLILESASTNQTSMYLCASIQSGTIRAGQETQYFGPGTRLLVL.

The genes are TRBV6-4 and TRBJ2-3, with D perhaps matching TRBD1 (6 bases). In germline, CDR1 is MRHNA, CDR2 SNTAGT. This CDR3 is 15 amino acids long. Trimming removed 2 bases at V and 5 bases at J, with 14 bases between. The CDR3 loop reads CASSDGVAGVDTQYF. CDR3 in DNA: TGTGCCAGCAGTGACGGTGTTGCAGGGGTAGATACGCAGTATTTT.

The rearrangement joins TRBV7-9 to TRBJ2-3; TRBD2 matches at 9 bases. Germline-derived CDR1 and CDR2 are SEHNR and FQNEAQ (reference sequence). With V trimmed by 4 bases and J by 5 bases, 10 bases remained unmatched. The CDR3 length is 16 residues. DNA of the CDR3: TGTGCCAGCAGCTCAAGGACTAGCGCGAGAAGAGATACGCAGTATTTT. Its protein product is CASSSRTSARRDTQYF.

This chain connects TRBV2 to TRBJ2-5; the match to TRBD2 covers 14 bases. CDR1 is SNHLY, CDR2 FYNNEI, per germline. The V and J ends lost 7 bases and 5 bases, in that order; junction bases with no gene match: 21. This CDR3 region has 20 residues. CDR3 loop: CASKRRTEGLAGASGETQYF. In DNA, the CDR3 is TGTGCCAGCAAACGTAGGACAGAGGGACTAGCGGGAGCCTCAGGGGAGACCCAGTACTTC.

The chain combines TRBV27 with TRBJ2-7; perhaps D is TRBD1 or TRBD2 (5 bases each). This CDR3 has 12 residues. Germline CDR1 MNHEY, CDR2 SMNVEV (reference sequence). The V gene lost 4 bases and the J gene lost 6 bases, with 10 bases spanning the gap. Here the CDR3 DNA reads TGTGCCAGCAGTTCCTCTGGGGGCGAGCAGTACTTC. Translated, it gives CASSSSGGEQYF.